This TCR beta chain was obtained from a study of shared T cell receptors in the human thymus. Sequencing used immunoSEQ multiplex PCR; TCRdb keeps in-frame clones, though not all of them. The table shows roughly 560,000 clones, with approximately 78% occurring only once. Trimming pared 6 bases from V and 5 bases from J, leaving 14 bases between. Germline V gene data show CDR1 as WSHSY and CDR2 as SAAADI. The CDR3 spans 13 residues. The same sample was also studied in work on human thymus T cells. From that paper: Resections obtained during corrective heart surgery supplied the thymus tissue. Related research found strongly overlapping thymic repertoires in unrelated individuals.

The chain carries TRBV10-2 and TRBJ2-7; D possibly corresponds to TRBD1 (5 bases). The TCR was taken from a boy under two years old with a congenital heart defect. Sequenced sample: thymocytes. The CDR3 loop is CASRYRTTNEQYF. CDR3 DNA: TGCGCCAGCAGGTACAGGACGACCAACGAGCAGTACTTC.